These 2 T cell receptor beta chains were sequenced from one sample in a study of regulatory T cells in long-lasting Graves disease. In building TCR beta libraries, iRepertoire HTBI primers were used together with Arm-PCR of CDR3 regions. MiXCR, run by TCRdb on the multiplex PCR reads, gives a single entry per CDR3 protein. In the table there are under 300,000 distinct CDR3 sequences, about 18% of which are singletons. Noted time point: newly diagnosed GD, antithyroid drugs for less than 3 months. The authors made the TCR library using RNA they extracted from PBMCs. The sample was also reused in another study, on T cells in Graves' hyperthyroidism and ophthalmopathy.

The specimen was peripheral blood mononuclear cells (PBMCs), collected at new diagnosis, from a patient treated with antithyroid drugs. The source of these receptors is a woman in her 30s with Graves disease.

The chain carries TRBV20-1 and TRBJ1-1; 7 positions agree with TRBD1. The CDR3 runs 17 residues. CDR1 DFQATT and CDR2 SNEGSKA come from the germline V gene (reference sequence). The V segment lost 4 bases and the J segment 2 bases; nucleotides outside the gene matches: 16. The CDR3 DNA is TGCAGTGCTACGTCTTTGGGGCAGGGGGTTCGAAACACTGAAGCTTTCTTT. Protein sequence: CSATSLGQGVRNTEAFF.

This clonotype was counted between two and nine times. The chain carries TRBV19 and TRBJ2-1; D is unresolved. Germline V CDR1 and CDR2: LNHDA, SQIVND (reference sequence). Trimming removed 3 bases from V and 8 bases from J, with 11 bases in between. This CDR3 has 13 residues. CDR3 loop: CASSILTRDEQFF. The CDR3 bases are TGTGCCAGTAGTATCTTGACACGCGATGAGCAGTTCTTC.